The T cell receptor beta chain under discussion was sequenced for a study of T-cell reconstitution after alpha-beta-depleted transplantation in children. Unique molecular identifiers were incorporated during preparation of the TCRbeta library. TCRdb re-called the PCR reads with MiXCR, one entry per CDR3 protein. The top ten hold about 4.6% of the sample, which has about 870,000 distinct CDR3 sequences, around 17% seen once. This clonotype was found many times. The antigen remains undetermined. The V gene lost 8 bases and the J gene lost 1 base, with 7 bases spanning the gap. This CDR3 has 12 residues. CDR1 is SNHLY, CDR2 FYNNEI, per germline. General study results and limits: At around two months after transplant, the alpha-beta T cells were reportedly derived from several hundred expanded clones that came from non-depleted graft cells. After one year, T-cell counts and TCRbeta diversity mostly came from new T cells.

The clonotype originates from a male patient younger than 18 who had a stem cell transplant for acute lymphoblastic leukemia, so the T cells may come from the graft donor. The source was PBMCs, mostly from graft donor cells, collected 360 days after TCRalphabeta/CD19-depleted stem cell transplant. This chain connects TRBV2 to TRBJ2-3, with D possibly matching TRBD1 (6 bases). CDR3 in amino acids: CASRQGTDTQYF. The CDR3 nucleotides read TGTGCCAGCCGACAGGGCACAGATACGCAGTATTTT. Full variable domain (outside the CDR3, taken from reference TRBV2 and TRBJ2-3): EPEVTQTPSHQVTQMGQEVILRCVPISNHLYFYWYRQILGQKVEFLVSFYNNEISEKSEIFDDQFSVERPDGSNFTLKIRSTKLEDSAMYFCASRQGTDTQYFGPGTRLTVL.